A single sample gave rise to the 27 T cell receptor beta chains below, sequenced in a study of blood T cell repertoires in COVID-19. Clones were sequenced by immunoSEQ multiplex PCR, and TCRdb holds only the in-frame ones, with some missing. Among 40,000 to 50,000 clones listed, about 82% were seen once. Material for sequencing was peripheral blood. Receptors were obtained from a man between 65 and 79 years old with acute or convalescent COVID-19.

The rearrangement uses TRBV18 and TRBJ2-1, with no clear D. The CDR3 consists of 14 residues. Trimming pared 5 bases from V and 9 bases from J, leaving 17 bases between. CDR1 is KGHSH, CDR2 LQKENI, per germline. The DNA for the CDR3 is TGTGCCAGCTCAGCTTCCGCTGATTCCAGTGAGCAGTTCTTC. This translates into CASSASADSSEQFF.

The chain has TRBV3-1 (or the pseudogene TRBV3-2) and TRBJ1-5; D gene unclear. CDR3 length equals 12 residues. Trimming took 0 bases from V and 9 from J, leaving 6 bases between them. Germline values: CDR1 LGHDT, CDR2 YNNKEL (reference sequence). CDR3 coding DNA: TGTGCCAGCAGCCAAGATGGGAGGCCCCAGCATTTT. It codes for CASSQDGRPQHF.

The sample holds one count of this clone. The gene calls are TRBV19 and TRBJ1-5; TRBD1 agrees at 8 bases. Germline V gene data show CDR1 as LNHDA and CDR2 as SQIVND (reference sequence). The V and J ends lost 5 bases and 2 bases, in that order; junction bases with no gene match: 5. The CDR3 sequence is 15 residues long. CDR3 residues: CASSVGTGGNQPQHF. CDR3 in DNA: TGTGCCAGTAGTGTTGGGACAGGTGGCAATCAGCCCCAGCATTTT.

The V and J genes are TRBV19 and TRBJ2-2; TRBD1 matches at 9 bases. CDR3 length: 16 residues. CDR1 LNHDA and CDR2 SQIVND come from the germline V gene (reference sequence). The V and J ends lost 10 bases and 3 bases, in that order; junction bases with no gene match: 12. In DNA form, the CDR3 reads TGTGCCACCTCCGGACAGGGGAAATGGGACACCGGGGAGCTGTTTTTT. Protein product: CATSGQGKWDTGELFF.

This sequence joins TRBV15 and TRBJ1-2; D uncertain. V lost 0 bases, J lost 4 bases, and 12 bases lay in between. This CDR3 is 15 amino acids long. Germline V lookup: CDR1 LNHNV, CDR2 YYDKDF (reference sequence). The CDR3 here is CATSRDQNEVYGYTF. CDR3 nucleotide sequence: TGTGCCACCAGCAGAGATCAGAATGAGGTCTATGGCTACACCTTC.

The chain recombines TRBV28 with TRBJ1-4, with 8 bases matching TRBD1. This CDR3 region has 17 residues. V was pared by 6 bases and J by 1 base, with 10 bases of the junction left unmatched. The germline CDR1 and CDR2 sequences are MDHEN and SYDVKM. The CDR3 sequence is CASSSPFTGGTNEKLFF. In nucleotides, the CDR3 is TGTGCCAGCAGCTCACCTTTTACAGGGGGAACTAATGAAAAACTGTTTTTT.

J is TRBJ1-6 and V is TRBV5-4; unclear D gene. The CDR3 sequence is 13 residues long. The V and J ends lost 5 bases and 8 bases respectively, with 11 bases between them. The germline V gene has CDR1 SGHNT and CDR2 YYREEE (reference sequence). The CDR3 nucleotides read TGTGCCAGCAGAGCAGCGGGCGATTCACCCCTCCACTTT. Protein: CASRAAGDSPLHF.

The J gene is TRBJ2-1, the V gene TRBV19; 16 nucleotides agree with TRBD2. Germline CDR1 reads LNHDA; CDR2 reads SQIVND (reference sequence). The CDR3 is 16 residues long. J lost 2 bases, V lost 6 bases, and 1 base had no gene match. CDR3 sequence reads: CASRGLAGGTYNEQFF. The CDR3 nucleotides are TGTGCCAGTAGGGGACTAGCGGGAGGGACCTACAATGAGCAGTTCTTC.

The chain couples TRBV18 to TRBJ1-1, with 8 bases aligning to TRBD1. The CDR3 loop spans 16 amino acids. With 5 bases clipped from V and 0 bases from J, the junction kept 8 bases outside the gene matches. The germline gives CDR1 KGHSH, CDR2 LQKENI. The CDR3 is CASSTTGTGLNTEAFF. In DNA form, the CDR3 reads TGTGCCAGCTCAACAACCGGGACAGGTCTGAACACTGAAGCTTTCTTT. The whole variable domain, remainder taken from reference TRBV18 and TRBJ1-1, is NAGVMQNPRHLVRRRGQEARLRCSPMKGHSHVYWYRQLPEEGLKFMVYLQKENIIDESGMPKERFSAEFPKEGPSILRIQQVVRGDSAAYFCASSTTGTGLNTEAFFGQGTRLTVV.

This chain joins TRBV7-9 and TRBJ1-5, with D tentatively TRBD1 (5 bases). Looked up from germline, CDR1 is SEHNR and CDR2 is FQNEAQ (reference sequence). V lost 6 bases and J 6 bases, leaving 9 bases between the germline ends. This CDR3 is built from 12 residues. CDR3 region: CASSIGVQPQHF. CDR3 coding DNA: TGTGCCAGCAGTATAGGGGTTCAGCCCCAGCATTTT.

The chain couples TRBV7-2 to TRBJ2-3, with 9 bases aligning to TRBD1. The germline CDR1 and CDR2 sequences are SGHTA and FQGNSA. CDR3 length: 18 residues. The trim removed 3 bases at V and 4 bases at J, leaving 14 bases unmatched. CDR3 coding DNA: TGTGCCAGCAGCTTGCGTAGTTCGGGACAGGGCATATCAGATACGCAGTATTTT. This sequence encodes CASSLRSSGQGISDTQYF.

The chain uses TRBV27 and TRBJ1-6; 8 nucleotides agree with TRBD1. With 0 bases clipped from V and 6 bases from J, the junction kept 7 bases outside the gene matches. The CDR3 covers 17 residues. Germline V gene lookup returns CDR1 MNHEY and CDR2 SMNVEV (reference sequence). The CDR3 spells CASSLSIRTGINSPLHF. DNA of the CDR3: TGTGCCAGCAGTTTATCGATAAGGACAGGGATTAATTCACCCCTCCACTTT.

The chain joins TRBV4-1 to TRBJ1-2, with D perhaps matching TRBD1 (6 bases). Germline V gene data show CDR1 as MGHRA and CDR2 as YSYEKL. The CDR3 length is 15 residues. The V gene lost 1 base and the J gene lost 2 bases, with 11 bases spanning the gap. CDR3 bases: TGCGCCAGCAGCCAAGGAATGGACAGAAACTATGGCTACACCTTC. This encodes CASSQGMDRNYGYTF.

The chain joins TRBV6-5 to TRBJ2-3; possible D gene TRBD1, 5 bases. The length of the CDR3 is 14 residues. V was shortened by 6 bases and J by 2 bases, with 12 bases between the two germline ends. Germline CDR1 MNHEY, CDR2 SVGAGI. This CDR3 reads CASSLRTSTDTQYF. The CDR3 DNA sequence: TGTGCCAGCAGCCTCCGGACATCCACAGATACGCAGTATTTT.

V usage is TRBV4-3 and J usage is TRBJ2-7; a weak D match, TRBD2 (6 bases). This CDR3 has 15 amino acids. Trimming took off 2 bases at V and 2 bases at J, with 13 bases between the two ends. Germline CDR1 reads LGHNA; CDR2 reads YSLEER. The CDR3 bases are TGCGCCAGCAGCCAAAACGGGAGAGTAGCCTACGAGCAGTACTTC. Translating gives CASSQNGRVAYEQYF.

The V gene is TRBV5-6, the J gene TRBJ2-7; TRBD1 is a possible D gene (5 bases). There are 14 residues in the CDR3. The germline V gene has CDR1 SGHDT and CDR2 YYEEEE. The V end lost 0 bases, the J end lost 0 bases, and 7 bases lay between the germline ends. DNA for the CDR3: TGTGCCAGCAGCTTGGTACAGGTCTCCTACGAGCAGTACTTC. Amino acid sequence: CASSLVQVSYEQYF.

The CDR3 sequence is CAIGGLAGGPVGANVLTF. Here the CDR3 DNA reads TGTGCCATCGGAGGACTAGCGGGGGGCCCTGTTGGGGCCAACGTCCTGACTTTC. The rearrangement uses TRBV10-3 and TRBJ2-6; 14 positions match TRBD2. Trimming took 8 bases from V and 3 from J; bases not matched to a gene: 9. Per germline, CDR1 ENHRY and CDR2 SYGVKD. The CDR3 covers 18 residues.

This chain joins TRBV28 and TRBJ1-1; 7 bases align to TRBD1. J gave up 0 bases and V 7 bases, and 11 bases lay outside the gene matches. Germline values: CDR1 MDHEN, CDR2 SYDVKM. This CDR3 comprises 16 residues. CDR3 DNA sequence: TGTGCCAGCACCTTTGGCCCGGGACAGATGAACACTGAAGCTTTCTTT. Protein sequence: CASTFGPGQMNTEAFF.

J is TRBJ2-1 and V is TRBV13; 13 bases are shared with TRBD2. This CDR3 has 16 amino acids. CDR1 is PRHDT, CDR2 FYEKMQ, per germline (reference sequence). The V gene end was trimmed by 4 bases and the J gene end by 4 bases; junction bases not matched to a gene: 4. CDR3 sequence: CASSSLTSGGYNEQFF. The CDR3 DNA reads TGTGCCAGCAGCTCTTTGACTAGCGGGGGGTACAATGAGCAGTTCTTC.

This clone showed up just a few times. The J gene is TRBJ1-3, the V gene TRBV9; possible D gene TRBD1, 5 bases. Germline CDR1 reads SGDLS; CDR2 reads YYNGEE. Deletions cut 0 bases from V and 2 bases from J, with 9 bases between. The CDR3 consists of 15 residues. This chain's CDR3 is CASSVAPGTGNTIYF. CDR3 DNA: TGTGCCAGCAGCGTAGCCCCAGGGACTGGAAACACCATATATTTT.

This clone was detected many times. The rearrangement joins TRBV28 to TRBJ2-3, with D maybe TRBD1 (6 bases). Trimming took off 6 bases at V and 10 bases at J, with 14 bases between the two ends. The CDR3 has 12 amino acids. The germline V gene has CDR1 MDHEN and CDR2 SYDVKM. CDR3 DNA sequence: TGTGCCAGCAGCCAACAGGGTTGGGCGCAGTATTTT. Encoded protein: CASSQQGWAQYF.

The chain is built from TRBV5-6 and TRBJ2-1, with 8 bases aligning to TRBD2. V shed 4 bases and J 4 bases; nucleotides not matched to a gene: 7. Germline CDR1 and CDR2: SGHDT and YYEEEE. The CDR3 is 15 residues long. Written as DNA, the CDR3 is TGTGCCAGCAGCCCGGTTAGCGGGAATTACAATGAGCAGTTCTTC. Encoded protein: CASSPVSGNYNEQFF.

This chain connects TRBV3-1 (or the pseudogene TRBV3-2) to TRBJ1-4; no clear D. CDR1 is LGHDT, CDR2 YNNKEL, per germline (reference sequence). CDR3 size: 15 residues. The V end lost 0 bases, the J end lost 8 bases, and 13 bases lay between the germline ends. CDR3 region: CASSQEGPLREKLFF. In DNA form, the CDR3 reads TGTGCCAGCAGCCAAGAAGGTCCCCTGCGGGAAAAACTGTTTTTT.

This chain links TRBV30 with TRBJ1-1; 8 nucleotides align to TRBD1. CDR1 GTSNPN and CDR2 SVGIG come from the germline V gene (reference sequence). The CDR3 extends over 11 amino acids. After removal of 8 bases from V and 2 bases from J, the junction contained 1 base not matched to a gene. The CDR3 sequence: CAGQGNTEAFF. Here the CDR3 DNA reads TGTGCCGGACAGGGTAACACTGAAGCTTTCTTT.

The chain recombines TRBV5-8 with TRBJ1-5, with D possibly TRBD1 on 6 matching bases. Trimming shortened V by 5 bases and J by 5 bases, and 11 bases separated the two germline ends. This CDR3 region has 13 residues. CDR1 SGHTS and CDR2 YDEGEE come from the germline V gene. CDR3 sequence: CASRGSGDQPQHF. The CDR3 coding sequence is TGTGCCAGCAGGGGGTCAGGGGATCAGCCCCAGCATTTT.

V gene TRBV5-1 combines with J gene TRBJ1-1, with D possibly being TRBD1 (5 bases). The V gene lost 8 bases and the J gene lost 2 bases, with 16 bases spanning the gap. Germline-derived CDR1 and CDR2 are SGHRS and YFSETQ. There are 14 residues in the CDR3. CDR3 in amino acids: CASTLQGGNTEAFF. The CDR3 DNA sequence: TGCGCCAGTACTCTTCAGGGAGGAAACACTGAAGCTTTCTTT.

This chain connects TRBV6-1 to TRBJ2-5, with D uncertain. The germline V gene encodes CDR1 MNHNS and CDR2 SASEGT. The CDR3 has 14 residues. V dropped 0 bases and J dropped 5 bases, with 10 bases sitting between them. CDR3 bases: TGTGCCAGCAGTGAAGCCTTGGGCCAGGAGACCCAGTACTTC. Amino acids: CASSEALGQETQYF.